The 8 T cell receptor beta chains given below trace back to one sample, sequenced in a study of OX40 agonist ivuxolimab in advanced cancers. Method: immunoSEQ multiplex PCR; TCRdb's copy keeps in-frame clones and lacks some. The repertoire holds around 100,000 clones, with approximately 89% as singletons. Sequences were derived from CD4+ or CD8+ T cells sorted from blood, sampled in a trial of the OX40 agonist ivuxolimab. The receptors come from an adult with an advanced solid tumor such as melanoma, head and neck, liver or kidney cancer.

The chain joins TRBV15 to TRBJ1-2; 7 bases agree with TRBD1. CDR1 is LNHNV and CDR2 is YYDKDF in the germline V gene (reference sequence). The J segment lost 8 bases and the V segment lost 1 base, leaving 10 bases of the junction unmatched. The CDR3 has 15 residues. The CDR3 region is CATSRVDREGRGYTF. In DNA, the CDR3 is TGTGCCACCAGCAGAGTAGACAGGGAAGGGAGAGGCTACACCTTC.

This chain uses TRBV5-1 with TRBJ2-2; TRBD1 matches 11 bases. The CDR3 consists of 18 residues. Germline trimming cut 0 bases from V and 6 bases from J; bases unmatched to any gene: 10. Germline values: CDR1 SGHRS, CDR2 YFSETQ. Here the CDR3 DNA reads TGCGCCAGCAGCTTGGCCGGACAGGGGGCGGGCAACGCCGGGGAGCTGTTTTTT. Translated, it gives CASSLAGQGAGNAGELFF.

The chain is built from TRBV19 and TRBJ1-1, with a tentative D call TRBD1 (6 bases). Germline V gene lookup returns CDR1 LNHDA and CDR2 SQIVND (reference sequence). Trimming took 5 bases from V and 9 from J, leaving 13 bases between them. The CDR3 is 12 amino acids. The CDR3 sequence is CASSPGTTQAFF. CDR3 in DNA: TGTGCCAGTAGTCCGGGGACAACTCAAGCTTTCTTT.

J is TRBJ1-1 and V is TRBV19; possibly TRBD1 for D (6 bases). Trimming took 3 bases from V and 6 from J, leaving 14 bases between them. Looked up from germline, CDR1 is LNHDA and CDR2 is SQIVND (reference sequence). CDR3 length equals 14 residues. The CDR3 DNA reads as TGTGCCAGTAGTATCTCAGGGGTTGGCGCTGAAGCTTTCTTT. Amino acids: CASSISGVGAEAFF.

This clone was found once. The V call is TRBV4-1, the J call TRBJ1-1; D perhaps matches TRBD1 (6 bases). The CDR3 sequence is 16 residues long. The V end lost 1 base, the J end lost 1 base, and 13 bases lay between the germline ends. The V gene's germline CDR1 is MGHRA and CDR2 YSYEKL. CDR3 loop: CASSQVPGEGNTEAFF. CDR3 DNA sequence: TGCGCCAGCAGCCAAGTGCCAGGGGAGGGGAACACTGAAGCTTTCTTT.

The chain carries TRBV7-2 and TRBJ2-2, with TRBD2 matching 8 bases. Germline CDR1 reads SGHTA; CDR2 reads FQGNSA. The CDR3 is 15 residues long. J lost 1 base, V lost 5 bases, and 3 bases had no gene match. The CDR3 DNA follows: TGTGCCAGCAGCCTCAGCGGGGGGAACACCGGGGAGCTGTTTTTT. Protein: CASSLSGGNTGELFF.

J is TRBJ1-5 and V is TRBV4-3; no firm D call. The CDR3 is 14 amino acids. CDR1 and CDR2 (germline): LGHNA, YSLEER. V lost 0 bases and J lost 7, with 10 bases in between. This CDR3 is CASSQERVGQPQHF. The DNA for the CDR3 is TGCGCCAGCAGCCAAGAAAGGGTAGGCCAGCCCCAGCATTTT.

The chain joins TRBV28 to TRBJ1-2, with D possibly TRBD1 on 6 matching bases. The CDR3 contains 14 residues. Trimming removed 2 bases from V and 6 bases from J, with 13 bases in between. Germline V gene lookup returns CDR1 MDHEN and CDR2 SYDVKM. CDR3 loop: CASSLVARGDGYTF. CDR3 DNA: TGTGCCAGCAGTTTAGTGGCGAGGGGGGATGGCTACACCTTC.